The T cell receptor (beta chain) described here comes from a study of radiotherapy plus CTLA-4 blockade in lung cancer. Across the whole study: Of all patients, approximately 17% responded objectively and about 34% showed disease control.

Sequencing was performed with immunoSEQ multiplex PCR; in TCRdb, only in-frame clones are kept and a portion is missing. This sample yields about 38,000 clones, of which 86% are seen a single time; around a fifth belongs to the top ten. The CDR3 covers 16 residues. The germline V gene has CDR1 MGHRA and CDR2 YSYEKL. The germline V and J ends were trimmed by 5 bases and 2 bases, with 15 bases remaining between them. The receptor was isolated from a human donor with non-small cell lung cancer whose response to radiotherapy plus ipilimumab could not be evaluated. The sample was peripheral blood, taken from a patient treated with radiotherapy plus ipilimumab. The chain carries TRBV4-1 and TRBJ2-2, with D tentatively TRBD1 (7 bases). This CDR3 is CASSSRGDRNTGELFF. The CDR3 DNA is TGCGCCAGCAGCTCAAGGGGGGACAGAAACACCGGGGAGCTGTTTTTT.